These 24 T cell receptor beta chains came from one sample sequenced in a study of blood T cell repertoires in COVID-19. This table comes from immunoSEQ multiplex PCR, and its TCRdb copy is limited to in-frame clones, with some not included. Of under 200,000 clones in the sample, approximately 90% were seen once. The sample was peripheral blood. The receptors were gathered from an older woman with COVID-19, enrolled during active disease.

V is TRBV6-5 and J is TRBJ1-1; 10 bases agree with TRBD1. This CDR3 has 14 amino acids. The V gene end was trimmed by 6 bases and the J gene end by 4 bases; junction bases not matched to a gene: 5. Germline V CDR1 and CDR2: MNHEY, SVGAGI. CDR3 bases: TGTGCCAGCAGAAGACAGGGGGCGGCCACTGAAGCTTTCTTT. Protein: CASRRQGAATEAFF.

This clone was counted between two and nine times. The CDR3 sequence is CASSLRGQGYEQYF. CDR3 nucleotide sequence: TGTGCCAGCAGTTTGAGGGGACAGGGGTACGAGCAGTACTTC. The genes are TRBV28 and TRBJ2-7, with 10 bases aligning to TRBD1. The ends lost 3 bases at V and 4 bases at J; junction bases unmatched: 3. CDR1 and CDR2 (germline): MDHEN, SYDVKM. The CDR3 is 14 residues long. Looking up the rest from reference TRBV28 and TRBJ2-7 gives the full variable domain: DVKVTQSSRYLVKRTGEKVFLECVQDMDHENMFWYRQDPGLGLRLIYFSYDVKMKEKGDIPEGYSVSREKKERFSLILESASTNQTSMYLCASSLRGQGYEQYFGPGTRLTVT.

The chain employs TRBV5-4 and TRBJ1-2; the D gene is possibly TRBD1 (5 bases). V was trimmed by 5 bases and J by 5 bases, leaving 13 bases between them. This CDR3 spans 13 amino acids. CDR1 and CDR2 (germline): SGHNT, YYREEE (reference sequence). CDR3 in DNA: TGTGCCAGCAGGGTTGAGACAGAGTATGGCTACACCTTC. Translated, it gives CASRVETEYGYTF.

This rearrangement joins TRBV7-9 to TRBJ1-1; 10 bases line up with TRBD1. CDR1 and CDR2 from the germline V gene are SEHNR and FQNEAQ (reference sequence). The CDR3 has 15 amino acids. V lost 4 bases, J lost 5 bases, and 7 bases stayed unmatched. CDR3 DNA: TGTGCCAGCAGCTCGGGGACAGGGGCAAGAACTGAAGCTTTCTTT. Protein sequence: CASSSGTGARTEAFF.

The CDR3 sequence: CASRSRATGRVAWTDTQYF. CDR3 DNA sequence: TGTGCCAGCAGAAGCAGGGCGACTGGGCGCGTCGCCTGGACAGATACGCAGTATTTT. The chain combines TRBV5-6 with TRBJ2-3; a possible D gene is TRBD1 (5 bases). The V and J ends lost 5 bases and 3 bases respectively, with 28 bases between them. The CDR3 sequence is 19 residues long. CDR1 is SGHDT and CDR2 is YYEEEE in the germline V gene.

The chain recombines TRBV2 with TRBJ1-6; 9 bases are a match to TRBD1. This CDR3 has 17 residues. From germline, CDR1 is SNHLY and CDR2 FYNNEI. The trim removed 1 base at V and 2 bases at J, leaving 3 bases unmatched. DNA for the CDR3: TGTGCCAGCAGTGAAGACAGGGGGCTAACCTATAATTCACCCCTCCACTTT. It codes for CASSEDRGLTYNSPLHF.

This chain uses TRBV5-6 with TRBJ2-7; 9 bases align to TRBD2. The V gene's germline CDR1 is SGHDT and CDR2 YYEEEE. The CDR3 covers 15 residues. Germline trimming cut 0 bases from V and 3 bases from J; bases unmatched to any gene: 4. The CDR3: CASSLVVAGDYEQYF. In nucleotides, the CDR3 is TGTGCCAGCAGCTTGGTGGTAGCGGGAGACTACGAGCAGTACTTC.

This clone has a single count. This chain connects TRBV18 to TRBJ1-2; TRBD1 agrees at 8 bases. Germline assignment: CDR1 KGHSH and CDR2 LQKENI. The length of the CDR3 is 16 residues. V trimming: 6 bases; J trimming: 6 bases; junction bases outside the gene matches: 15. CDR3 in DNA: TGTGCCAGCTCCATCGGACAGGGCAATTTCGAAGATGGCTACACCTTC. It yields the protein CASSIGQGNFEDGYTF.

The chain carries TRBV7-8 and TRBJ1-4; D not resolved. This CDR3 is built from 12 residues. Trimming removed 3 bases at V and 5 bases at J, with 4 bases between. Germline CDR1 reads SGHVS; CDR2 reads FQNEAQ. CDR3 residues: CASSLSNEKLFF. Written as DNA, the CDR3 is TGTGCCAGCAGCTTGTCGAATGAAAAACTGTTTTTT.

The chain combines TRBV5-1 with TRBJ1-1; D gene uncertain. This CDR3 spans 14 amino acids. The ends were cut back, 0 bases at V and 1 base at J, with 7 bases in the middle. CDR1 is SGHRS and CDR2 is YFSETQ in the germline V gene. Here the CDR3 reads CASSLVTQNTEAFF. The CDR3 DNA follows: TGCGCCAGCAGCTTGGTGACTCAGAACACTGAAGCTTTCTTT.

This sequence joins TRBV18 and TRBJ1-2; 10 bases align to TRBD1. The CDR3 contains 13 residues. Germline lookup yields CDR1 KGHSH and CDR2 LQKENI. With 4 bases clipped from V and 6 bases from J, the junction kept 2 bases outside the gene matches. The CDR3 coding sequence is TGTGCCAGCTCACTGGGACAGGGGAATGGCTACACCTTC. It yields the protein CASSLGQGNGYTF.

V usage is TRBV5-8 and J usage is TRBJ1-1, with unresolved D. Germline-derived CDR1 and CDR2 are SGHTS and YDEGEE. V gave up 0 bases and J gave up 4 bases, with 10 bases separating them. The CDR3 loop spans 14 amino acids. The CDR3 bases are TGTGCCAGCAGCTTGGCTTTCGGGAGCACTGAAGCTTTCTTT. Translated, it gives CASSLAFGSTEAFF.

V usage is TRBV5-4 and J usage is TRBJ1-3; D remains unclear. CDR3 length: 15 amino acids. The germline V and J ends were trimmed by 2 bases and 2 bases, with 11 bases remaining between them. Germline V gives CDR1 SGHNT, CDR2 YYREEE (reference sequence). The DNA for the CDR3 is TGTGCCAGCAGCTTAGAAGCCACCCCTGGAAACACCATATATTTT. The encoded protein is CASSLEATPGNTIYF. Full variable domain (remainder filled in from reference TRBV5-4 and TRBJ1-3): ETGVTQSPTHLIKTRGQQVTLRCSSQSGHNTVSWYQQALGQGPQFIFQYYREEENGRGNFPPRFSGLQFPNYSSELNVNALELDDSALYLCASSLEATPGNTIYFGEGSWLTVV.

The chain joins TRBV7-3 to TRBJ2-1; 12 bases are shared with TRBD2. The CDR3 extends over 17 amino acids. Germline V CDR1 and CDR2: SGHTA, FQGTGA. With V trimmed by 5 bases and J by 7 bases, 12 bases remained unmatched. DNA for the CDR3: TGTGCCAGCAGCCCCACGGAGCTAGCGGGGGGGGTAAATGAGCAGTTCTTC. As protein: CASSPTELAGGVNEQFF.

The genes are TRBV11-2 and TRBJ1-4, with 7 bases that match TRBD1. The germline V gene has CDR1 SGHAT and CDR2 FQNNGV. Trimming removed 1 base from V and 3 bases from J; junction bases left unmatched: 2. There are 15 residues in the CDR3. The DNA for the CDR3 is TGTGCCAGCAGCTTAGGGGGACAGCCTAATGAAAAACTGTTTTTT. It is translated as CASSLGGQPNEKLFF.

The chain is built from TRBV10-3 and TRBJ1-6; 10 bases line up with TRBD1. The V and J ends lost 10 bases and 7 bases, in that order; junction bases with no gene match: 4. The CDR3 covers 13 residues. Germline V gene lookup returns CDR1 ENHRY and CDR2 SYGVKD. The CDR3: CATVTGGNSPLHF. The CDR3 DNA follows: TGTGCCACCGTGACAGGGGGCAATTCACCCCTCCACTTT.

This clone has just a few counts. The chain carries TRBV5-4 and TRBJ1-3, with 7 bases that match TRBD1. V was pared by 0 bases and J by 0 bases, with 3 bases of the junction left unmatched. Germline CDR1 is SGHNT and CDR2 is YYREEE (reference sequence). This CDR3 is 16 amino acids long. The CDR3 loop reads CASSLGAGGSGNTIYF. CDR3 nucleotides: TGTGCCAGCAGCTTGGGGGCAGGGGGCTCTGGAAACACCATATATTTT.

J is TRBJ2-1 and V is TRBV11-3, with 12 bases matching TRBD1. In germline, CDR1 is SGHNT, CDR2 YENEEA. The CDR3 sequence is 15 residues long. V shed 4 bases, J shed 7 bases, and the junction held 5 bases outside the gene matches. The CDR3 sequence is CASSSPGQGANEQFF. CDR3 DNA sequence: TGTGCCAGCAGCTCACCGGGACAGGGGGCAAATGAGCAGTTCTTC.

The CDR3, as DNA: TGTGCCAGCGGCAGGGGGCCCACCGGGGAGCTGTTTTTT. This gives the protein CASGRGPTGELFF. The chain uses TRBV7-6 and TRBJ2-2; TRBD1 matches 8 bases. The CDR3 extends over 13 amino acids. With 8 bases clipped from V and 4 bases from J, the junction kept 3 bases outside the gene matches. Germline CDR1 SGHVS, CDR2 FNYEAQ.

The CDR3 bases are TGTGCCAGCAGTGTACTCGGCGGGGGTCAGGCAGATACGCAGTATTTT. Its translation is CASSVLGGGQADTQYF. J is TRBJ2-3 and V is TRBV6-4; 7 bases fit TRBD2. The CDR3 is 16 residues long. CDR1 MRHNA and CDR2 SNTAGT come from the germline V gene. V shed 4 bases and J 4 bases; nucleotides not matched to a gene: 11.

V and J are TRBV7-9 and TRBJ1-5; a weak D match, TRBD1 (6 bases). Trimming removed 5 bases from V and 3 bases from J, with 14 bases in between. Germline CDR1 and CDR2: SEHNR and FQNEAQ (reference sequence). The CDR3 runs to 15 residues. The CDR3 loop reads CASSPGDDYNQPQHF. DNA for the CDR3: TGTGCCAGCAGCCCAGGGGACGACTACAATCAGCCCCAGCATTTT. Together with reference TRBV7-9 and TRBJ1-5, the CDR3 gives the full variable domain: DTGVSQNPRHKITKRGQNVTFRCDPISEHNRLYWYRQTLGQGPEFLTYFQNEAQLEKSRLLSDRFSAERPKGSFSTLEIQRTEQGDSAMYLCASSPGDDYNQPQHFGDGTRLSIL.

The genes are TRBV10-3 and TRBJ2-2; 12 positions match TRBD1. Germline V lookup: CDR1 ENHRY, CDR2 SYGVKD. V lost 11 bases to trimming and J lost 1 base; unmatched junction nucleotides: 8. This CDR3 is 16 amino acids long. This CDR3 reads CAVTGTGGGNTGELFF. CDR3 nucleotide sequence: TGTGCCGTCACCGGGACAGGGGGCGGGAACACCGGGGAGCTGTTTTTT.

CDR3 nucleotides: TGTGCCAGCAGTCAGAAGAGAGAGACTGAAGCTTTCTTT. Translation: CASSQKRETEAFF. The V gene is TRBV6-6, the J gene TRBJ1-1; the D is unclear. Trimming shortened V by 5 bases and J by 5 bases, and 12 bases separated the two germline ends. The CDR3 length is 13 residues. Per the germline V gene, CDR1 is MNHNY and CDR2 is SVGAGI (reference sequence).

The chain is built from TRBV3-1 (or the pseudogene TRBV3-2) and TRBJ1-2; possible D gene TRBD1, 6 bases. Looked up from germline, CDR1 is LGHDT and CDR2 is YNNKEL (reference sequence). The CDR3 is 15 residues long. Trimming stripped 0 bases from V and 7 bases from J, with 15 bases between. CDR3 loop: CASSQDTRGAGGYTF. As DNA, the CDR3 is TGTGCCAGCAGCCAAGATACACGGGGGGCGGGTGGCTACACCTTC.